The source of this T cell receptor (beta chain) is a study of spatial heterogeneity in lung cancer (dated by TCRdb to the late 2010s). For context, the study as a whole: Beta-chain transcripts were consistently detected in greater numbers than alpha-chain transcripts, which likely reflected higher beta-chain transcript abundance. In the raw uncorrected reads, each unique combination of TCR and UMI appeared on average more than ten times. In non-small cell lung cancer, the study quantitatively compared TCR alpha and beta repertoires across several tumor regions, matched nontumor lung, and blood. The study linked features of the TCR repertoire to counts of nonsynonymous mutations, which were determined by whole-exome sequencing of tumor tissue. At surgery, 200 to 250 tumor regions, almost 65 matched nontumor lung samples and 50 to 60 PBMC samples were TCR-sequenced for both alpha and beta chains.

For CDR1 and CDR2, the germline V gene (reference sequence) lists LNHDA and SQIVND. The CDR3, cysteine through phenylalanine, is 15 amino acids long. The kept DNA is CDR3 alone, 45 bases in frame from the first base. Germline trimming: 1 base from V, 8 bases from J; junction bases outside gene matches: 6. At least ten counts were recorded for this clonotype. Its recognized antigen is unknown. Base quality data are lacking; no much larger clone is found one base away. Study-wide conclusions, independent of this receptor: Ubiquitous expanded tumor TCRs were found in blood more often at tumor resection than at routine follow-up. Confirming at a functional level the hypothesis that regional TCRs recognize regional mutations was considered to require additional single-cell paired TCR alpha and beta sequencing.

What the time point label conveys for this sample: sample taken at primary tumor resection. The donors were more than 65 patients from the lung TRACERx cohort who had early-stage, untreated non-small cell lung cancer. TCR sequencing used whole RNA extracted from tumor and nontumor lung tissue, or from cryopreserved PBMC samples, without cell sorting. Only patients for whom sufficient RNA was available from at least two tumor regions were selected for TCR sequencing. Libraries were made using 5' RACE. Sequencer: NextSeq 500. The TCR library protocol attached a unique molecular identifier to each TCR cDNA molecule to allow correction of PCR and sequencing errors. The original pipeline was this. TCR identification, UMI-based error correction and CDR3 extraction were all carried out with Decombinator tools. Expanded TCRs were defined as those above a frequency of 2 per 1,000, corresponding to the top 1% of the tumor frequency distribution. Renyi diversity was calculated using the R vegan package after each repertoire was subsampled 100 times to 5,000 TCRs. CDR3 similarity networks were constructed using string-kernel similarity of amino acid triplets, with links drawn between CDR3s whose pairwise similarity was above 0.82. TCRdb itself trimmed the public reads at Q25 with fastp, ran MiXCR and retained productive beta chains. Entries that share a CDR3 protein sequence are merged under the most common genes and DNA. It is TCRdb's table, rather than the study itself, that gives the V and J calls and clone size. This sample has around 63,000 distinct CDR3 sequences in its table, and approximately 6% of those were observed once. The biggest ten clones account for approximately 15% of the sample.

The V and J genes are TRBV19 and TRBJ2-1; TRBD2 agrees with 9 junctional bases. The TCR was taken from a female donor with early-stage non-small cell lung cancer. The sample consisted of PBMCs, taken at surgery. CDR3 sequence: CASSIASGGLYEQFF. In nucleotide form, the sequence is TGTGCCAGTAGTATAGCAAGCGGGGGGTTGTATGAGCAGTTCTTC.